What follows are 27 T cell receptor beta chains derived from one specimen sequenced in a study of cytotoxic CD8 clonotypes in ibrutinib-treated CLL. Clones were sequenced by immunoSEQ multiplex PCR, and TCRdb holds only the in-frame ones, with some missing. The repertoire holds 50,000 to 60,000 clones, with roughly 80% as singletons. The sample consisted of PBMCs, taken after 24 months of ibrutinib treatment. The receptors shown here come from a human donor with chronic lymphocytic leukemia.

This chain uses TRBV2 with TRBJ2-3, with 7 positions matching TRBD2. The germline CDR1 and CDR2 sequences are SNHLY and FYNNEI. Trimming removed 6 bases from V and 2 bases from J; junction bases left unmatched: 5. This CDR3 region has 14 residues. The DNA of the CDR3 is TGTGCCAGCAGGGGGGGGACGGTCACAGATACGCAGTATTTT. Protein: CASRGGTVTDTQYF.

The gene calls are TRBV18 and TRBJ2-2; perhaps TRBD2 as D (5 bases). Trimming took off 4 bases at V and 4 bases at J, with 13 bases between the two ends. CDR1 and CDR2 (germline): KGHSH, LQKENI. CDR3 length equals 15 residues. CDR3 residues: CASSRSVGSTGELFF. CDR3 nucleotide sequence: TGTGCCAGCTCACGATCGGTAGGGAGCACCGGGGAGCTGTTTTTT.

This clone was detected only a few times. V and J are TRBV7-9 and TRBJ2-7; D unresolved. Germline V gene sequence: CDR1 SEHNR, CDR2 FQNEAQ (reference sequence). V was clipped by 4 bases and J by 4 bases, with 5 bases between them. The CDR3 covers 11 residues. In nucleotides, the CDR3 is TGTGCCAGCAGCTCAGCTTACGAGCAGTACTTC. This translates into CASSSAYEQYF.

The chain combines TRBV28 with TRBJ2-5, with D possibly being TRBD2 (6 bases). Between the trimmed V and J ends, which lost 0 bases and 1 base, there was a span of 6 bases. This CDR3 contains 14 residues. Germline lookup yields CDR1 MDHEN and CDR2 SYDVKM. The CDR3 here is CASSLWGGQETQYF. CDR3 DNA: TGTGCCAGCAGTTTATGGGGGGGCCAAGAGACCCAGTACTTC.

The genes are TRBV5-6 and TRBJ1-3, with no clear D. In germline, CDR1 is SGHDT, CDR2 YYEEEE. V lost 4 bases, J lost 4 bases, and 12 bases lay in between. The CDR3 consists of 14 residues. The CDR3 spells CASSASSPGNTIYF. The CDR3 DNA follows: TGTGCCAGCAGCGCCTCCTCCCCGGGAAACACCATATATTTT.

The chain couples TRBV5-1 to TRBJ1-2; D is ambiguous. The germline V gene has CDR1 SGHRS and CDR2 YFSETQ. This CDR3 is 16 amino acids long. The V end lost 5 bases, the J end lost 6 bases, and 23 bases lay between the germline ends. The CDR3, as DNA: TGCGCCAGCAGTCCGACGGAGCGTGTACCAGTCAATGGCTACACCTTC. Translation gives CASSPTERVPVNGYTF.

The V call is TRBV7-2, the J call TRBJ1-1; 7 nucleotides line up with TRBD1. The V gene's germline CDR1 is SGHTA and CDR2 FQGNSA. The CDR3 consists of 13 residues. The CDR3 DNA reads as TGTGCGAGTTGCATCAGGGGGTCTGGTGAAGCTTTCTTT. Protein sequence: CASCIRGSGEAFF.

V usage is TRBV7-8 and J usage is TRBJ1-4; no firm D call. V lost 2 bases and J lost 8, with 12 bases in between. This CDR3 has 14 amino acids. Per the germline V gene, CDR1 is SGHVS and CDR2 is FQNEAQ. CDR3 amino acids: CASSLKRFGEKLFF. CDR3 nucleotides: TGTGCCAGCAGCTTAAAAAGGTTCGGCGAAAAACTGTTTTTT.

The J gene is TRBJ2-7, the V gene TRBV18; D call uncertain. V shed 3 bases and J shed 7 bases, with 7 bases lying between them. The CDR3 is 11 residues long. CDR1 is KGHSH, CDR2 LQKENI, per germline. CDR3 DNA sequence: TGTGCCAGCTCACCTAACCGAGAGCAGTACTTC. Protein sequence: CASSPNREQYF. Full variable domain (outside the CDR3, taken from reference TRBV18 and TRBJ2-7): NAGVMQNPRHLVRRRGQEARLRCSPMKGHSHVYWYRQLPEEGLKFMVYLQKENIIDESGMPKERFSAEFPKEGPSILRIQQVVRGDSAAYFCASSPNREQYFGPGTRLTVT.

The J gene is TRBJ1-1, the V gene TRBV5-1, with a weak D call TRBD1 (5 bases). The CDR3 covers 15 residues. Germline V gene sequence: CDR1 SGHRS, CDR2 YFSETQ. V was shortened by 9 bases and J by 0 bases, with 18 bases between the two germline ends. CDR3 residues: CANSKGQFMNTEAFF. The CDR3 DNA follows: TGCGCCAATTCGAAAGGACAATTCATGAACACTGAAGCTTTCTTT.

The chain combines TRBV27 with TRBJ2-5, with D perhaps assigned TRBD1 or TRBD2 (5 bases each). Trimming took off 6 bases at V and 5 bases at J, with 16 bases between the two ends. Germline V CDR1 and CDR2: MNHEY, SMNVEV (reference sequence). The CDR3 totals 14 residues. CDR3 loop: CASSSGRPGETQYF. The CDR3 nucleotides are TGTGCCAGCAGCTCGGGACGGCCCGGGGAGACCCAGTACTTC.

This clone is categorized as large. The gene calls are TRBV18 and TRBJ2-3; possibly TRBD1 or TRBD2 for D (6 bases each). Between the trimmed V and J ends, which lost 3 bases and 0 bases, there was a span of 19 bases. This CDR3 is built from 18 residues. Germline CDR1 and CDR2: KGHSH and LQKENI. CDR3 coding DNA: TGTGCCAGCTCACCGGGGGGCTGGCGGGGTGCTAGCACAGATACGCAGTATTTT. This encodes CASSPGGWRGASTDTQYF.

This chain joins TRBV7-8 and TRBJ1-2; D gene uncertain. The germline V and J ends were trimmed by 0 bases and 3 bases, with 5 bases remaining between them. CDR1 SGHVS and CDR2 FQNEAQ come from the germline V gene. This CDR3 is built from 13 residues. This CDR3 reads CASSLARYYGYTF. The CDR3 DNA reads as TGTGCCAGCAGCTTAGCACGGTACTATGGCTACACCTTC.

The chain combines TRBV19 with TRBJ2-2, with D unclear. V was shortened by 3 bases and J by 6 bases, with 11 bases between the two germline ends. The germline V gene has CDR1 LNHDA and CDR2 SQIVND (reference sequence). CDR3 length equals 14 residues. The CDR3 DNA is TGTGCCAGTAGTATCTATAGGTCCCCCGGGGAGCTGTTTTTT. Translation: CASSIYRSPGELFF.

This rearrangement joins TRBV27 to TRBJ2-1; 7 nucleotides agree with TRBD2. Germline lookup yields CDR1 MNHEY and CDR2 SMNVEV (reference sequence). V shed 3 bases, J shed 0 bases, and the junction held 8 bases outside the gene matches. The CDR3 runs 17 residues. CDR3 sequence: CASSLLIAGGSYNEQFF. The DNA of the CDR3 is TGTGCCAGCAGTTTGTTAATAGCGGGCGGCTCCTACAATGAGCAGTTCTTC.

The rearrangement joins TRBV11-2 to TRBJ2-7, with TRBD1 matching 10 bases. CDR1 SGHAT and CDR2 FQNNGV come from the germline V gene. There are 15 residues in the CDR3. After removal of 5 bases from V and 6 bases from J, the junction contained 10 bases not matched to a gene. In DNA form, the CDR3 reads TGTGCCAGCAGCGTACGTCCTCGGACAGGGGGCGAGCAGTACTTC. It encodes CASSVRPRTGGEQYF.

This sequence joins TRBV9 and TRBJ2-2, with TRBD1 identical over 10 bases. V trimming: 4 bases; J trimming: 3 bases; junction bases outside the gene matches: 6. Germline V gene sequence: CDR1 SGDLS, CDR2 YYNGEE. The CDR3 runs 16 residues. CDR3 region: CASSPPGTGDTGELFF. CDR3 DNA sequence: TGTGCCAGCAGCCCCCCTGGGACAGGGGACACCGGGGAGCTGTTTTTT.

CDR3 coding DNA: TGTGCCAGCAATTGGCAGGGGAACACTGAAGCTTTCTTT. This codes for CASNWQGNTEAFF. The V and J genes are TRBV6-5 and TRBJ1-1, with a weak D call TRBD1 (5 bases). CDR1 and CDR2 from the germline V gene are MNHEY and SVGAGI. The V gene lost 7 bases and the J gene lost 1 base, with 10 bases spanning the gap. This CDR3 is 13 amino acids long.

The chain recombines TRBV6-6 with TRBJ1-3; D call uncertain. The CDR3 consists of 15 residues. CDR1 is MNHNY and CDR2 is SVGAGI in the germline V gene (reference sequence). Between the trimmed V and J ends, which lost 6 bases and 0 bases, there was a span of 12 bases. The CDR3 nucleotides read TGTGCCAGCAGCACAAGAGGAATCTCTGGAAACACCATATATTTT. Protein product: CASSTRGISGNTIYF.

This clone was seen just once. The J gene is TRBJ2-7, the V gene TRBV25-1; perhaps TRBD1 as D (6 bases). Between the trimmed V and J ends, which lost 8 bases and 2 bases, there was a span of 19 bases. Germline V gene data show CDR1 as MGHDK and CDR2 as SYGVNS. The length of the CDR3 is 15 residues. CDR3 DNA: TGTGCCAGCCCTTCCCGACAGGTTTGCCCCTACGAGCAGTACTTC. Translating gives CASPSRQVCPYEQYF.

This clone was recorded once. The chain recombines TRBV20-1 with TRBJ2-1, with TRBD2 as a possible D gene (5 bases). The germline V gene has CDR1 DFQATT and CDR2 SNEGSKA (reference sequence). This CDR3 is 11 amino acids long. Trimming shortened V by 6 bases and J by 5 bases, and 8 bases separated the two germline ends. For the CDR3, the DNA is TGCAGTGCGTCGACTAACAATGAGCAGTTCTTC. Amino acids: CSASTNNEQFF.

The CDR3 DNA is TGCAGCGTTGAGGGACAGGGAAAGCATATGAACACTGAAGCTTTCTTT. This sequence encodes CSVEGQGKHMNTEAFF. This chain links TRBV29-1 with TRBJ1-1, with TRBD1 identical over 9 bases. CDR1 and CDR2 (germline): SQVTM, ANQGSEA. There are 16 residues in the CDR3. Germline trimming cut 3 bases from V and 0 bases from J; bases unmatched to any gene: 8.

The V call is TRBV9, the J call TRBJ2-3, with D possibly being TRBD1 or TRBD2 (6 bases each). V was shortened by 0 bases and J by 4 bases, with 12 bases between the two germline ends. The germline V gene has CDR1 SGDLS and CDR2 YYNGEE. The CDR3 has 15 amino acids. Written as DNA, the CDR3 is TGTGCCAGCAGCGTAGCTGGGGGCGGGGCAGATACGCAGTATTTT. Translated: CASSVAGGGADTQYF.

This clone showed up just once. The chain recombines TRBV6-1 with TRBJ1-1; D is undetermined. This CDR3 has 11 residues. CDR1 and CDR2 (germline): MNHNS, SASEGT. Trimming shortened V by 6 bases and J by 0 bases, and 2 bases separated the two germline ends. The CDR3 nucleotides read TGTGCCAGCAGGGTGAACACTGAAGCTTTCTTT. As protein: CASRVNTEAFF.

In DNA form, the CDR3 reads TGCGCCAGCAGCCAAGTGGGGCAGGGGAAAGCTTTCTTT. Its protein product is CASSQVGQGKAFF. The V call is TRBV4-3, the J call TRBJ1-1, with a weak D call TRBD1 (6 bases). V lost 1 base and J 9 bases, leaving 12 bases between the germline ends. From germline, CDR1 is LGHNA and CDR2 YSLEER. This CDR3 comprises 13 residues.

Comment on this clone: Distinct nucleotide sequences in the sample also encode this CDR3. DNA of the CDR3: TGTGCCAGCAGTGGGAGGGCGCGGACCGGGCAGCCCCAGCATTTT. It is translated as CASSGRARTGQPQHF. The J gene is TRBJ1-5, the V gene TRBV7-2, with D unresolved. V was trimmed by 6 bases and J by 7 bases, leaving 19 bases between them. Germline-derived CDR1 and CDR2 are SGHTA and FQGNSA. The CDR3 has 15 residues.

CDR3 nucleotide sequence: TGTGCCAGCAGCCGCAGGGGCAATCAGCCCCAGCATTTT. Protein product: CASSRRGNQPQHF. The chain employs TRBV5-6 and TRBJ1-5, with TRBD1 as a possible D gene (5 bases). The V end was cut by 4 bases, the J end by 2 bases, with 7 bases between. The germline V gene encodes CDR1 SGHDT and CDR2 YYEEEE. The CDR3 is made up of 13 amino acids. Full variable domain (rest looked up from reference TRBV5-6 and TRBJ1-5): DAGVTQSPTHLIKTRGQQVTLRCSPKSGHDTVSWYQQALGQGPQFIFQYYEEEERQRGNFPDRFSGHQFPNYSSELNVNALLLGDSALYLCASSRRGNQPQHFGDGTRLSIL.